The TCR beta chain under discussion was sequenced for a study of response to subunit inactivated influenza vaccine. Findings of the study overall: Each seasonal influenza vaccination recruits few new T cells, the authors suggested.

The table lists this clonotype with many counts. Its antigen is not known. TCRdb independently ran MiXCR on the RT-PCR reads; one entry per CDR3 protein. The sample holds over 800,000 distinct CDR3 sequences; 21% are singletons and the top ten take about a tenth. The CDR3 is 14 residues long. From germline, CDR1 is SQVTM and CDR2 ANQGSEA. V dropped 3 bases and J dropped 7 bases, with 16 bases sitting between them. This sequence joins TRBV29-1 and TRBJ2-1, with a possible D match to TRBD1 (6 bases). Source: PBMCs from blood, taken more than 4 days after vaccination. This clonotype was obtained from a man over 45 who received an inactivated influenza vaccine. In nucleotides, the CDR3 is TGCAGCGTTGAGGGGCAGGGGCAGTTGAATGAGCAGTTCTTC. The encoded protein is CSVEGQGQLNEQFF.